The 15 T cell receptor beta chains listed next were all sequenced from one sample in a study of low-dose radiotherapy and immunotherapy resistance in tumors. Sample time point: before trial treatment. TRAV- and TRBV-specific primers primed first-strand cDNA, covering alpha and beta chains. Over approximately 20 PCR cycles, TCRs were amplified from a constant-region primer and V-primer adapter. TCRdb called the reads again in MiXCR, with one record for every CDR3 protein. This table has roughly 36,000 distinct CDR3 sequences, roughly 30% appearing once. The sequencing here drew on PBMCs, taken before treatment. The source of these receptors is a male donor with gallbladder cancer.

This clonotype was recorded at least ten times. The CDR3 here is CASSLDDGLTRSPLHF. The CDR3 coding sequence is TGTGCCAGCAGCTTGGATGACGGGCTTACGAGGTCACCCCTCCACTTT. The J gene is TRBJ1-6, the V gene TRBV5-4, with D unresolved. V lost 0 bases to trimming and J lost 10 bases, with 17 bases between them. CDR3 length equals 16 residues. Per the germline V gene, CDR1 is SGHNT and CDR2 is YYREEE (reference sequence).

This clonotype was seen at least ten times. J is TRBJ2-5 and V is TRBV2; no firm D call. CDR1 SNHLY and CDR2 FYNNEI come from the germline V gene. This CDR3 has 15 residues. The germline V and J ends were trimmed by 4 bases and 5 bases, with 17 bases remaining between them. CDR3 amino acids: CASSGQATLGETQYF. The CDR3 DNA sequence: TGTGCCAGCAGTGGGCAGGCAACGCTCGGGGAGACCCAGTACTTC.

This clonotype is medium-sized in the sample. The rearrangement joins TRBV27 to TRBJ1-1; a possible D gene is TRBD1 (5 bases). V was cut by 5 bases and J by 9 bases, with 13 bases left in between. Germline values: CDR1 MNHEY, CDR2 SMNVEV (reference sequence). The CDR3 is 12 residues long. CDR3 sequence: CASSGLEGQAFF. In DNA form, the CDR3 reads TGTGCCAGCAGTGGGCTGGAGGGGCAAGCTTTCTTT.

Many counts were recorded for this clonotype. This rearrangement joins TRBV7-6 to TRBJ2-1; 7 nucleotides agree with TRBD2. V was clipped by 1 base and J by 7 bases; unmatched bases: 10. The V gene's germline CDR1 is SGHVS and CDR2 FNYEAQ. The CDR3 consists of 16 residues. CDR3 in amino acids: CASSLEAGANFNEQFF. The CDR3 nucleotides read TGTGCCAGCAGCTTAGAGGCGGGAGCGAATTTTAATGAGCAGTTCTTC. Full variable domain (missing parts from reference TRBV7-6 and TRBJ2-1): GAGVSQSPRYKVTKRGQDVALRCDPISGHVSLYWYRQALGQGPEFLTYFNYEAQQDKSGLPNDRFSAERPEGSISTLTIQRTEQRDSAMYRCASSLEAGANFNEQFFGPGTRLTVL.

In regard to this clonotype: With a much larger clone just one base away, this may be a read error. The V and J genes are TRBV7-9 and TRBJ1-1; D is possibly TRBD1 (5 bases). The germline V and J ends were trimmed by 4 bases and 4 bases, with 16 bases remaining between them. The CDR3 has 15 residues. Germline assignment: CDR1 SEHNR and CDR2 FQNEAQ (reference sequence). CDR3 in amino acids: CASSSSRVGITEAFF. The CDR3 bases are TGTGCCAGCAGCTCGAGCAGGGTGGGGATCACTGAAGCTTTCTTT.

The CDR3 sequence is CSVEGAGIGTDTQYF. CDR3 bases: TGCAGCGTTGAAGGAGCGGGAATTGGCACAGATACGCAGTATTTT. The chain carries TRBV29-1 and TRBJ2-3; 7 nucleotides agree with TRBD2. V shed 1 base, J shed 1 base, and the junction held 5 bases outside the gene matches. Germline V CDR1 and CDR2: SQVTM, ANQGSEA. CDR3 size: 15 residues.

The CDR3 sequence is CASSSSGYGYTF. Written as DNA, the CDR3 is TGTGCCAGCAGTTCCTCAGGTTATGGCTACACCTTC. This sequence joins TRBV12-3 or TRBV12-4 and TRBJ1-2, with unresolved D. V lost 4 bases and J 5 bases, leaving 8 bases between the germline ends. The CDR3 is made up of 12 amino acids.

This clonotype was recorded only once. It differs at one base from a far larger clone, so likely a read error. V gene TRBV5-5 combines with J gene TRBJ2-7; 7 bases line up with TRBD1. The CDR3 spans 16 residues. The V segment lost 6 bases and the J segment 7 bases; nucleotides outside the gene matches: 19. Germline V gives CDR1 SGHKS, CDR2 YYEKEE (reference sequence). In DNA, the CDR3 is TGTGCCAGCATAATCTCCTTAAGGGGGCTGGACAATGAGCAGTACTTC. As protein: CASIISLRGLDNEQYF.

The V and J genes are TRBV6-6 and TRBJ2-1, with TRBD2 identical over 8 bases. Germline CDR1 reads MNHNY; CDR2 reads SVGAGI (reference sequence). After removal of 4 bases from V and 4 bases from J, the junction contained 3 bases not matched to a gene. The CDR3 is 14 amino acids. The CDR3: CASSSGGVYNEQFF. The CDR3 bases are TGTGCCAGCAGTTCCGGGGGGGTGTACAATGAGCAGTTCTTC.

This chain joins TRBV20-1 and TRBJ1-6; D uncertain. V shed 4 bases and J shed 7 bases, with 11 bases lying between them. The CDR3 covers 13 residues. Germline V gene sequence: CDR1 DFQATT, CDR2 SNEGSKA (reference sequence). The CDR3 nucleotides read TGCAGTGCTACAGACACGGGGAATTCACCCCTCCACTTT. The encoded protein is CSATDTGNSPLHF.

This clonotype was observed at least ten times. The chain recombines TRBV7-2 with TRBJ1-6, with D perhaps matching TRBD1 (5 bases). The germline V and J ends were trimmed by 7 bases and 7 bases, with 14 bases remaining between them. From germline, CDR1 is SGHTA and CDR2 FQGNSA. This CDR3 has 14 residues. CDR3 sequence reads: CASTRVGPNSPLHF. CDR3 nucleotides: TGTGCCAGCACCAGGGTGGGCCCCAATTCACCCCTCCACTTT.

In its sample, this clonotype was seen many times. The rearrangement joins TRBV2 to TRBJ2-2; 7 bases line up with TRBD2. Per the germline V gene, CDR1 is SNHLY and CDR2 is FYNNEI. The CDR3 is 17 residues long. V was pared by 1 base and J by 0 bases, with 5 bases of the junction left unmatched. CDR3 nucleotide sequence: TGTGCCAGCAGTGAAGAAGCTAGCGGAGCGAACACCGGGGAGCTGTTTTTT. Translating it yields CASSEEASGANTGELFF. The whole variable domain, remainder taken from reference TRBV2 and TRBJ2-2, is EPEVTQTPSHQVTQMGQEVILRCVPISNHLYFYWYRQILGQKVEFLVSFYNNEISEKSEIFDDQFSVERPDGSNFTLKIRSTKLEDSAMYFCASSEEASGANTGELFFGEGSRLTVL.

In its sample, this clonotype was seen many times. The J gene is TRBJ2-7, the V gene TRBV27; 13 positions match TRBD2. In germline, CDR1 is MNHEY, CDR2 SMNVEV (reference sequence). This CDR3 spans 15 amino acids. The V segment lost 5 bases and the J segment 7 bases; nucleotides outside the gene matches: 8. The CDR3 DNA reads TGTGCCAGCAGTCTGGGGACTAGCGGGGCCGGGGAGCAGTACTTC. Its protein product is CASSLGTSGAGEQYF.

This clonotype was recorded many times. Relative to the germline gene, one junction end is altered; a read error may explain this. The chain combines TRBV2 with TRBJ1-5; maybe TRBD1 (6 bases). The length of the CDR3 is 12 residues. The germline V gene has CDR1 SNHLY and CDR2 FYNNEI. The CDR3 DNA sequence: TGTGCCAGCAGGGGGATAAGGGGGGGTTTAAAGTTT. Translation: CASRGIRGGLKF.

In this sample, this clonotype turned up many times. The chain combines TRBV21-1 with TRBJ1-1. TRBV21-1 is shown as a pseudogene. CDR3 size: 10 residues. CDR3 region: CASSMTEAFF. CDR3 nucleotide sequence: TGTGCCAGCAGCATGACTGAAGCTTTCTTT.